Below, one T cell receptor (beta chain) is given with its context. Its antigen remains unidentified. The repertoire was sequenced with immunoSEQ multiplex PCR; TCRdb's copy has only in-frame clones and lacks some. The sample lists around 2.1 million clones, 85% to 95% seen once, with 1.5% to 2% in the top ten. It was CD45RO-negative cells, positively selected for CCR7, that made up naive CD8 cells, with terminally differentiated effector memory CD45RA+ cells excluded. The sample comes from a study of shared clonotypes between healthy human individuals. General observations from the study: It was anticipated that sequencing depth would influence how many clonotypes donors shared. Richness estimates generally favored naive over memory subsets.

With 3 bases clipped from V and 3 bases from J, the junction kept 8 bases outside the gene matches. Looked up from germline, CDR1 is SGHRS and CDR2 is YFSETQ. This CDR3 has 15 amino acids. The rearrangement joins TRBV5-1 to TRBJ2-7; TRBD1 matches at 8 bases. Material for sequencing was naive CD8+ T cells from PBMCs. This sequence was found in a man younger than 35 in good health. Some clones in this sample may be carry-over from other donors' samples. CDR3 DNA: TGCGCCAGCAGCTGGACGGGACAGGAGTTCTACGAGCAGTACTTC. This translates into CASSWTGQEFYEQYF.